This TCR beta chain was observed in a study of T cells in Graves' hyperthyroidism and ophthalmopathy. Graves' hyperthyroidism was deemed stable given no ophthalmopathy progression within 18 months. Exclusions: uncontrolled infection, other autoimmune disease, pregnancy, lactation. Diagnoses were made from clinical symptoms, serum measures (thyroxine and TRAb), thyroid ultrasound and orbital computed tomography. Findings and limits, study-wide: Most clonotypes expanded in the thyroid (above 0.001) were also present in blood.

Per the germline V gene, CDR1 is MDHEN and CDR2 is SYDVKM. The CDR3 is made up of 13 amino acids. The V and J ends lost 5 bases and 0 bases respectively, with 8 bases between them. Of note for this clonotype: Its antigen is not identified.

The CDR3 regions of TCR beta were amplified from RNA transcripts. TCR CDR3 regions were first amplified by RT-PCR with HTBI primers. TCRdb redid the calling of the multiplex PCR reads with MiXCR, one entry per CDR3 protein. Among about 360,000 distinct CDR3 sequences, approximately 25% were seen once, and the ten largest hold about 70%. The chain couples TRBV28 to TRBJ2-7; D may be TRBD2 (5 bases). The sequencing input was blood. The clonotype was recovered from a man between 50 and 59 years old with Graves' hyperthyroidism. CDR3 sequence reads: CASSLLASYEQYF. In nucleotides, the CDR3 is TGTGCCAGCAGTCTCCTAGCCTCCTACGAGCAGTACTTC.